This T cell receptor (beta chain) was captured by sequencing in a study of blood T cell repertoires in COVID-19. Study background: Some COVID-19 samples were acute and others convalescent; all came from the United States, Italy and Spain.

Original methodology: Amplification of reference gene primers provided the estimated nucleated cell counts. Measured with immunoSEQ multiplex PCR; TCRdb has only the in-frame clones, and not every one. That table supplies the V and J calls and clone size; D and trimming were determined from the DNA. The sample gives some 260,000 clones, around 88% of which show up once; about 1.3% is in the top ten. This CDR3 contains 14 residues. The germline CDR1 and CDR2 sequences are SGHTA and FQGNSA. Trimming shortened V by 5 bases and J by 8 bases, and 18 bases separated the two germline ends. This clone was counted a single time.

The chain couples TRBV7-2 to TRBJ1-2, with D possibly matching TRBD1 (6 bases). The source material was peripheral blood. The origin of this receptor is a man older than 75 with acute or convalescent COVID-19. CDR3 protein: CASSLPRGNGGYTF. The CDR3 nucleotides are TGTGCCAGCAGCCTCCCTAGGGGGAACGGCGGCTACACCTTC.